Shown below are 11 T cell receptor beta chains from a single sample sequenced in a study of T cell responses to AZD1222 COVID-19 vaccine. Sequencing used immunoSEQ multiplex PCR; TCRdb keeps in-frame clones, though not all of them. In the table there are approximately 130,000 clones, roughly nine tenths of which are singletons. Material: peripheral blood, obtained 28 days after the second AZD1222 dose. Receptors were obtained from an adult who received the AZD1222 COVID-19 vaccine.

This chain links TRBV10-3 with TRBJ1-1; possible D gene TRBD1, 5 bases. The CDR3 has 14 residues. Trimming shortened V by 1 base and J by 3 bases, and 9 bases separated the two germline ends. Germline CDR1 ENHRY, CDR2 SYGVKD. The CDR3 DNA follows: TGTGCCATCAGTGAGTTGGGGGGACACACTGAAGCTTTCTTT. Protein: CAISELGGHTEAFF.

This clone was observed a single time. The chain joins TRBV15 to TRBJ1-5, with D hard to call. Trimming left V 0 bases short and J 7 bases short, with 7 bases between. The CDR3 contains 13 residues. Germline CDR1 is LNHNV and CDR2 is YYDKDF (reference sequence). For the CDR3, the DNA is TGTGCCACCAGCAGAGATCTTTGGCAGCCCCAGCATTTT. The encoded protein is CATSRDLWQPQHF. Using reference TRBV15 and TRBJ1-5 for the parts outside the CDR3, the full variable domain is DAMVIQNPRYQVTQFGKPVTLSCSQTLNHNVMYWYQQKSSQAPKLLFHYYDKDFNNEADTPDNFQSRRPNTSFCFLDIRSPGLGDTAMYLCATSRDLWQPQHFGDGTRLSIL.

The V gene is TRBV7-9, the J gene TRBJ2-3; the D is unclear. CDR1 is SEHNR, CDR2 FQNEAQ, per germline (reference sequence). Deletions cut 1 base from V and 2 bases from J, with 10 bases between. CDR3 length: 15 amino acids. The CDR3, as DNA: TGTGCCAGCAGCTTAGGGCAGAGTTTCACAGATACGCAGTATTTT. Its translation is CASSLGQSFTDTQYF.

In its sample, this clone was seen a few times. In DNA, the CDR3 is TGCGCCAGCAGCTACCGGACCGTAAGCCCTCAAGAGACCCAGTACTTC. The encoded protein is CASSYRTVSPQETQYF. The chain employs TRBV5-1 and TRBJ2-5; D unresolved. This CDR3 spans 16 amino acids. Trimming shortened V by 3 bases and J by 2 bases, and 17 bases separated the two germline ends. CDR1 is SGHRS, CDR2 YFSETQ, per germline.

This sequence joins TRBV19 and TRBJ2-5; D may be TRBD2 (5 bases). The CDR3 is 16 residues long. CDR1 and CDR2 (germline): LNHDA, SQIVND (reference sequence). V was clipped by 3 bases and J by 5 bases, with 19 bases between them. The CDR3 nucleotides are TGTGCCAGTAGTATGAGGGCGTCCACCGAAGGGGAGACCCAGTACTTC. This encodes CASSMRASTEGETQYF.

The genes are TRBV4-3 and TRBJ2-7; TRBD1 matches at 10 bases. Trimming removed 1 base from V and 3 bases from J; junction bases left unmatched: 3. Germline V gives CDR1 LGHNA, CDR2 YSLEER. CDR3 length: 15 amino acids. The CDR3 coding sequence is TGCGCCAGCAGCCAAGGCCGGACAGGGGGCTACGAGCAGTACTTC. This encodes CASSQGRTGGYEQYF.

The chain has TRBV3-1 (or the pseudogene TRBV3-2) and TRBJ1-4; D might be TRBD1 (6 bases). The length of the CDR3 is 16 residues. The germline gives CDR1 LGHDT, CDR2 YNNKEL (reference sequence). Trimming took 3 bases from V and 4 from J, leaving 15 bases between them. The CDR3 bases are TGTGCCAGCAGCCAGGAAAGGGGGAACCTTAATGAAAAACTGTTTTTT. Amino acid sequence: CASSQERGNLNEKLFF.

The rearrangement joins TRBV5-1 to TRBJ1-2; maybe TRBD1 (6 bases). This CDR3 region has 14 residues. V was clipped by 4 bases and J by 4 bases, with 14 bases between them. CDR1 is SGHRS and CDR2 is YFSETQ in the germline V gene. The CDR3 sequence: CASSRDTSSYGYTF. The CDR3 DNA reads as TGCGCCAGCAGCCGGGACACTTCTAGCTATGGCTACACCTTC. The whole variable domain, filled in from reference TRBV5-1 and TRBJ1-2, reads KAGVTQTPRYLIKTRGQQVTLSCSPISGHRSVSWYQQTPGQGLQFLFEYFSETQRNKGNFPGRFSGRQFSNSRSEMNVSTLELGDSALYLCASSRDTSSYGYTFGSGTRLTVV.

The table lists this clone with many counts. This rearrangement joins TRBV28 to TRBJ1-1, with a tentative D call TRBD1 (6 bases). V was shortened by 2 bases and J by 0 bases, with 13 bases between the two germline ends. This CDR3 is 16 amino acids long. CDR1 and CDR2 (germline): MDHEN, SYDVKM. The CDR3 DNA sequence: TGTGCCAGCAGTTTAGGGCAGGGGTGGATGAACACTGAAGCTTTCTTT. It codes for CASSLGQGWMNTEAFF.

The rearrangement joins TRBV5-1 to TRBJ1-5; D is uncertain. Germline values: CDR1 SGHRS, CDR2 YFSETQ. The CDR3 sequence is 12 residues long. Trimming left V 6 bases short and J 2 bases short, with 6 bases between. The CDR3: CASTDGNQPQHF. The CDR3, as DNA: TGCGCCAGCACGGACGGCAATCAGCCCCAGCATTTT.

The chain has TRBV19 and TRBJ1-1; D ambiguous. The V end was cut by 7 bases, the J end by 0 bases, with 9 bases between. This CDR3 comprises 13 residues. Germline V CDR1 and CDR2: LNHDA, SQIVND (reference sequence). The chain's CDR3 is CASKGLLNTEAFF. CDR3 sequence (DNA): TGTGCCAGTAAAGGGCTGCTGAACACTGAAGCTTTCTTT.